This T cell receptor (beta chain) appears in the sequencing data of a study of blood T cell repertoires in COVID-19. About the study: Some COVID-19 samples were acute and others convalescent; all came from the United States, Italy and Spain.

The table lists this clone with a few counts. As originally analysed: Amplification with reference gene primers provided the estimates of nucleated cell counts. TCRdb's copy holds only in-frame clones and misses some; the assay was immunoSEQ multiplex PCR. V and J calls and clone size are given by that table; D and trimming were obtained from the DNA. The sample records over 100,000 clones, roughly 82% being singletons. Trimming removed 1 base at V and 7 bases at J, with 5 bases between. The CDR3 is 13 amino acids. Germline assignment: CDR1 SGHVS and CDR2 FQNEAQ. V is TRBV7-8 and J is TRBJ1-6; D not resolved. Sequencing was carried out using peripheral blood. This TCR was recovered from a human donor in a cohort sampled during active COVID-19. The CDR3 protein is CASSLGGNSPLHF. Written as DNA, the CDR3 is TGTGCCAGCAGCTTAGGCGGGAATTCACCCCTCCACTTT.